This T cell receptor beta chain appears in the sequencing data of a study of blood T cell repertoires in COVID-19. Turning to the study itself: Acute and convalescent COVID-19 samples came from the United States, Italy and Spain. T cells, B-cell-depleted T cells, or PBMCs supplied cDNA or gDNA.

CDR1 and CDR2 (germline): LNHDA, SQIVND (reference sequence). CDR3 length equals 13 residues. V lost 5 bases to trimming and J lost 5 bases, with 12 bases between them. Original methodology: Reference gene primers were amplified, and this amplification served to estimate nucleated cell counts. This table comes from immunoSEQ multiplex PCR, and its TCRdb copy is limited to in-frame clones, with some not included. Clonal size and the V and J genes are those of that table, whereas D and trimming came from the DNA. The sample records fewer than 250,000 clones, approximately 80% being singletons. This receptor was taken from a human donor in a cohort sampled during active COVID-19. The V call is TRBV19, the J call TRBJ2-5; the D is unclear. Material for sequencing was peripheral blood. As DNA, the CDR3 is TGTGCCAGTAGTTCCAACGAGTGGGAGACCCAGTACTTC. Its translation: CASSSNEWETQYF.